This TCR beta chain was captured by sequencing in a study of regulatory T cells in long-lasting Graves disease. The CDR3 is 15 amino acids. The germline V gene encodes CDR1 SGHAT and CDR2 FQNNGV. Time point described: newly diagnosed GD, antithyroid drugs for less than 3 months. RNA isolated from PBMCs was used to make the TCR library. Investigators prepared the TCR beta libraries by applying iRepertoire HTBI primers and Arm-PCR of CDR3 regions. From the multiplex PCR reads, TCRdb called clonotypes with MiXCR, one entry per CDR3 protein. This table has about 540,000 distinct CDR3 sequences, roughly 13% appearing once. Concerning this clonotype itself: One end of the junction is discordant with germline, which a read error may explain.

These records were also assigned to another study, of T cells in Graves' hyperthyroidism and ophthalmopathy.

Sequenced here: peripheral blood mononuclear cells (PBMCs), sampled at new diagnosis, from a patient treated with antithyroid drugs. The TCR comes from a man aged 25-40 years with Graves disease. This chain uses TRBV11-2 with TRBJ1-4; 10 bases map to TRBD1. The CDR3 DNA reads as TGTGCCAGCAGTCCCGACAGGGGGCGAGGGGAAAAACTGCTTTTT. Amino acid sequence: CASSPDRGRGEKLLF. The variable domain in full, completed from reference TRBV11-2 and TRBJ1-4, reads EAGVAQSPRYKIIEKRQSVAFWCNPISGHATLYWYQQILGQGPKLLIQFQNNGVVDDSQLPKDRFSAERLKGVDSTLKIQPAKLEDSAVYLCASSPDRGRGEKLLFGSGTQLSVL.